The sample holds a few counts of the clone carrying this TCR beta chain. The target antigen is unknown. One base away lies a much larger clone, so this may be a sequencing read error. From roughly 390 ng of RNA, a library with molecular barcoded alpha/delta and beta/gamma adaptors was made. Using its own MiXCR run on the reads, TCRdb lists one record per CDR3 protein. The sample comprises some 140,000 distinct CDR3 sequences, under 15% of which are singletons, and approximately 8% rests with the top ten. The sample belongs to a study of read filtering for tumor transcriptome and immune sequencing. Across the whole study: R-ISS stage counts were under 10 for I, roughly 15 for II, about seven for III. DNase treatment preceded whole-transcriptome library preparation. TCR-mapped reads were about 4 to 10.27 million with IR-seq versus 85 to 1273 with RNA-seq. Study-wide points: Sorted CD138-negative bone marrow cells were not purified T cells.

The CDR3 is 12 residues long. The germline V and J ends were trimmed by 7 bases and 12 bases, with 19 bases remaining between them. Germline values: CDR1 SQVTM, CDR2 ANQGSEA. The sequenced sample was a population of CD138-negative cells sorted from bone marrow. This TCR came from a donor at least 40 years old with multiple myeloma. V usage is TRBV29-1 and J usage is TRBJ2-1, with D possibly being TRBD2 (6 bases). The DNA for the CDR3 is TGCAGCGCCAGTGCGGGGCCCGAAGGGCAGTTCTTC. Its protein is CSASAGPEGQFF.